The 8 T cell receptor beta chains given below trace back to one sample, sequenced in a study of identical twins. TCRdb recomputed calls from the 5' RACE reads with MiXCR, one row per CDR3 protein. The sample includes 1.5 million to 2 million distinct CDR3 sequences, roughly a third of them seen just once. The material sequenced was cord blood. These receptors all come from a newborn girl in good health.

This clonotype turned up a few times. The chain recombines TRBV6-1 with TRBJ2-3, with 7 bases identical to TRBD2. V shed 6 bases, J shed 0 bases, and the junction held 6 bases outside the gene matches. Germline V gene lookup returns CDR1 MNHNS and CDR2 SASEGT. The CDR3 extends over 15 amino acids. The CDR3: CASRPSGASTDTQYF. The CDR3 nucleotides read TGTGCCAGCAGGCCCAGCGGGGCTAGCACAGATACGCAGTATTTT.

The rearrangement joins TRBV5-6 to TRBJ1-2, with 7 bases lining up with TRBD1. V was clipped by 4 bases and J by 0 bases; unmatched bases: 12. Per the germline V gene, CDR1 is SGHDT and CDR2 is YYEEEE. The CDR3 is 17 residues long. CDR3 coding DNA: TGTGCCAGCAGCGTCACGGGGACAGATCATCCTAACTATGGCTACACCTTC. Translated, it gives CASSVTGTDHPNYGYTF.

V and J are TRBV6-2 or TRBV6-3 and TRBJ2-5; 10 bases line up with TRBD2. Per germline, CDR1 MNHEY and CDR2 SVGEGT. V lost 6 bases and J lost 11; bases outside the gene matches: 6. The CDR3 is 12 amino acids. CDR3 protein: CASRSSGGEQYF. CDR3 in DNA: TGTGCCAGCAGATCTAGCGGGGGTGAGCAGTACTTC.

The J gene is TRBJ2-1, the V gene TRBV19; no firm D call. CDR3 length: 13 residues. Germline CDR1 reads LNHDA; CDR2 reads SQIVND (reference sequence). V was cut by 2 bases and J by 4 bases, with 6 bases left in between. CDR3 nucleotides: TGTGCCAGTAGTATATCGTATTACAATGAGCAGTTCTTC. This sequence encodes CASSISYYNEQFF.

This clonotype was observed a few times. A much larger clone lies a single base off, so this may be a read error. The rearrangement links TRBV24-1 to TRBJ2-1, with 9 bases matching TRBD1. Germline lookup yields CDR1 KGHDR and CDR2 SFDVKD. This CDR3 region has 15 residues. The trim removed 1 base at V and 5 bases at J, leaving 2 bases unmatched. CDR3 protein: CATSDLGTGNNEQFF. In nucleotides, the CDR3 is TGTGCCACCAGTGATTTAGGGACAGGGAACAATGAGCAGTTCTTC.

This clonotype was seen only a few times. This chain joins TRBV5-1 and TRBJ2-7; 7 bases agree with TRBD2. Germline-derived CDR1 and CDR2 are SGHRS and YFSETQ. This CDR3 comprises 15 residues. Trimming cost V 1 base and J 4 bases; bases outside gene matches: 8. CDR3 DNA: TGCGCCAGCAGCTTGAGCGGGGTGGGGACTTACGAGCAGTACTTC. Translated: CASSLSGVGTYEQYF.

The V and J genes are TRBV29-1 and TRBJ1-5; 9 bases agree with TRBD1. After removal of 3 bases from V and 1 base from J, the junction contained 7 bases not matched to a gene. Germline loops: CDR1 SQVTM, CDR2 ANQGSEA. The CDR3 is 16 residues long. CDR3 DNA: TGCAGCGTTGATGGGACAGGGAGGGAGAGCAATCAGCCCCAGCATTTT. This codes for CSVDGTGRESNQPQHF.

The table lists this clonotype with a count of one. The J gene is TRBJ2-3, the V gene TRBV6-1; maybe TRBD2 (5 bases). Trimming shortened V by 10 bases and J by 1 base, and 12 bases separated the two germline ends. CDR1 and CDR2 (germline): MNHNS, SASEGT. The CDR3 spans 13 residues. CDR3 region: CATRPRGTDTQYF. The CDR3 bases are TGTGCCACACGTCCGAGGGGCACAGATACGCAGTATTTT.